The TCR beta chain under discussion was sequenced for a study of blood T cell repertoires in COVID-19. Whole-study context: COVID-19 samples from acute and convalescent phases originated in the United States, Italy and Spain. In each case, the material was cDNA or gDNA derived from T cells, B-cell-depleted T cells, or PBMCs.

In the original workflow: Estimation of nucleated cell counts relied on the amplification of reference gene primers. Libraries were prepared by immunoSEQ multiplex PCR; TCRdb keeps only in-frame clonotypes and omits some of them. V and J calls and clone size are copied from that table; D and trimming were computed from the DNA. This table has roughly 250,000 clones, 88% appearing once. The germline V gene has CDR1 GTSNPN and CDR2 SVGIG (reference sequence). V was shortened by 0 bases and J by 8 bases, with 13 bases between the two germline ends. There are 14 residues in the CDR3. Sequencing was carried out using peripheral blood. This rearrangement joins TRBV30 to TRBJ1-4; the D gene is possibly TRBD1 (6 bases). The receptor was isolated from a woman aged 40 to 50 who had recovered from COVID-19. CDR3 sequence reads: CAWSVHRAGEKLFF. The CDR3 coding sequence is TGTGCCTGGAGTGTACACAGGGCAGGCGAAAAACTGTTTTTT.